What follows is one T cell receptor (beta chain) and its context. The antigen this receptor binds is unknown. Per-base qualities were not stored, and no clone one base away is much larger. This record belongs to a study of blood T cells in healthy people across ages (dated by TCRdb to between 2014 and 2017). Turning to the overall study: In model experiments, roughly one uniquely barcoded TCR beta cDNA molecule per two T cells was captured by template switching. To track age-related changes in TCR beta repertoire diversity, the study relied on deep sequencing normalized with unique cDNA molecular identifiers. Donors were grouped into four age groups: young (average approximately 15 years), middle-aged (around 39), aged (about 60) and long-lived (approximately 82). To avoid experimental bias, donors of different ages were distributed randomly across sequencing lanes. Using the same blood draw, the study looked at two additional independent replicas of 1 million unique cDNA reads for two donors, one aged 18 to 30 and the other aged 80 or older.

Clipping removes 3 bases from V and 7 bases from J, with 8 as the unmatched junction base count. Via the germline V gene (reference sequence), CDR1 is DFQATT and CDR2 SNEGSKA. Spanning cysteine to phenylalanine, the CDR3 consists of 15 amino acids. The read is trimmed to its CDR3 DNA, 45 bases read in frame from base 1. Library preparation used 5' RACE. TCRdb shows the sequencer as Illumina HiSeq 2500. A second PCR of roughly 6 to 11 cycles was run with a J-beta primer mix and a sample-barcoded 5' primer. A template-switch 5' adaptor carrying 12 random nucleotides introduced a unique molecular identifier onto each TCR beta cDNA molecule. Each sample yielded at least 2.5 million CDR3-containing paired-end reads. First-strand cDNA was synthesized from all RNA with the Mint cDNA synthesis kit, primed by a TRBC-specific oligonucleotide. After uracil-DNA glycosylase treatment, a first 18-cycle PCR used universal primers M1SS and BC2_uni_R on all cDNA. The study's processing was this. Normalization of each sample was performed by random selection of 1 million high-quality reads, each carrying a distinct molecular identifier. Instead of being binned into consensus sequences, reads with shared molecular identifiers were discarded. CDR3 identification, clonotype clustering and error correction used MiTCR with a Q25 quality threshold and the strictest error-elimination algorithm. A nonparametric unseen species model using Euler transformation provided a lower-bound estimate of total TCR beta diversity. TCRdb's own reprocessing of the public reads used fastp at Q25 and MiXCR and kept productive beta chains. Each entry is one CDR3 protein sequence, shown with its most common DNA and genes. In this record, the V and J calls reflect TCRdb's handling and not the investigators' own analysis. Here the sample has 1.5 million to 2 million distinct CDR3 sequences; 28% occur a single time. The ten largest account for over 7% of the sample.

What the research found in general, with its limitations: Because donor CMV infection status was unknown, age-related changes in expanded clonotypes were potentially confounded. Compared with the aged group, the long-lived group had more naive CD4+ T cells, fewer expanded clones and increased TCR diversity, suggesting age selection. There was a strong correlation between observed TCR beta diversity and the percentage of naive T cells measured by flow cytometry. Bulk unsorted PBMC profiling prevented conclusive comparison of naive and antigen-experienced compartments. Estimates of total diversity based on one million sequenced T cells were regarded as lower bounds and as underestimates. Observed TCR beta diversity per million T cells fell roughly linearly with age, and a significant reduction was already apparent by age around 44.

Systemically healthy Caucasian individuals from Russia, 39 in total and aged about 6 to 90 years, were included as donors. Ten milliliters of peripheral blood were drawn from each donor into EDTA-treated Vacutainer tubes. Ficoll-Paque density-gradient centrifugation was used to isolate PBMCs, with at least 6.5 million per sample. Trizol reagent was used to extract total RNA from PBMCs, with at least 5 micrograms per sample. For every donor, an aliquot of PBMCs went through flow cytometry to measure the percentages of naive CD45RAhigh/CD27high T cells. Sample: blood. The TCR sequence derives from a young woman in good health. The receptor chain draws on TRBV20-1 and TRBJ2-1, with 11 bases aligning to TRBD2. This receptor carries the CDR3 CSASSASGGSNEQFF. The nucleotides are TGCAGTGCTAGTAGCGCTAGCGGGGGGTCTAATGAGCAGTTCTTC.